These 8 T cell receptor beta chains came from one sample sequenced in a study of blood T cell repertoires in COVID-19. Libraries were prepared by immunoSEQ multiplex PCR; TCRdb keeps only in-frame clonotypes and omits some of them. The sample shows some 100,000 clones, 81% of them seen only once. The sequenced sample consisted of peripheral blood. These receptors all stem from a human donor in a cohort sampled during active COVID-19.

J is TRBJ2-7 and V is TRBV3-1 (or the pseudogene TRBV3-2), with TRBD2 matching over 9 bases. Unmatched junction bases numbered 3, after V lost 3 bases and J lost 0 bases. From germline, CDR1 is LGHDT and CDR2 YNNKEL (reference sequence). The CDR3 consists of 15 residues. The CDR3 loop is CASSQREGSSYEQYF. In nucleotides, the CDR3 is TGTGCCAGCAGCCAGCGGGAGGGGAGCTCCTACGAGCAGTACTTC.

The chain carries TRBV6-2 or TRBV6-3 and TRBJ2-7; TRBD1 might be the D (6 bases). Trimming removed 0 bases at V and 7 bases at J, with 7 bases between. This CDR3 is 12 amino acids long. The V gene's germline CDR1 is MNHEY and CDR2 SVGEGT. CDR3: CASSYSTGEQYF. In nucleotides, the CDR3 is TGTGCCAGCAGTTACTCGACAGGTGAGCAGTACTTC.

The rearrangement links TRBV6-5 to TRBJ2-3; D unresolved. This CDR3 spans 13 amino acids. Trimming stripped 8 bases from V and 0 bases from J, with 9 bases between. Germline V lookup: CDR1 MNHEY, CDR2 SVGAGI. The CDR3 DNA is TGTGCCAGCCACGAGAGTAGCACAGATACGCAGTATTTT. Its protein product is CASHESSTDTQYF.

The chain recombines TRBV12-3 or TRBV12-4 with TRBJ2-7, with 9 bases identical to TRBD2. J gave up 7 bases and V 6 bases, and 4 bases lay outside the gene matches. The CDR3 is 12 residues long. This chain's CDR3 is CASRDGLAEQYF. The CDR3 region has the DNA TGTGCCAGCAGGGACGGACTAGCGGAGCAGTACTTC.

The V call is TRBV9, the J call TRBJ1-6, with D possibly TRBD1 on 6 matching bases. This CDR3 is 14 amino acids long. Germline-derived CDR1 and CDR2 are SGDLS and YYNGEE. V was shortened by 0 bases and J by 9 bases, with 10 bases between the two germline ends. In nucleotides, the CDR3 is TGTGCCAGCAGCGTAGGGCAGGGGAGTTCACCCCTCCACTTT. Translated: CASSVGQGSSPLHF.

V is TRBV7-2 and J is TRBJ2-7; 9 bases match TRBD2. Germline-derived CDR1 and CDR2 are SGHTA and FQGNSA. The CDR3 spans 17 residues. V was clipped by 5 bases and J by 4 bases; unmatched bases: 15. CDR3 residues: CASSNNKGLAGAYEQYF. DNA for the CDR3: TGTGCCAGCAGCAACAACAAGGGGTTAGCGGGAGCTTACGAGCAGTACTTC.

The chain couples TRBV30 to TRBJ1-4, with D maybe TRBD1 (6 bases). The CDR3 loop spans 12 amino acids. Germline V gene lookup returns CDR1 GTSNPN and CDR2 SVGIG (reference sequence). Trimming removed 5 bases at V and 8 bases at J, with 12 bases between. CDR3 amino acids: CAWDGGGEKLFF. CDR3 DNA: TGTGCCTGGGACGGTGGGGGCGAAAAACTGTTTTTT.

CDR3 sequence: CASSLAGGGVEKLFF. The DNA of the CDR3 is TGCGCCAGCAGCTTGGCAGGGGGCGGGGTAGAAAAACTGTTTTTT. The chain joins TRBV5-1 to TRBJ1-4, with TRBD1 matching over 8 bases. The V and J ends lost 0 bases and 8 bases, in that order; junction bases with no gene match: 6. The CDR3 runs to 15 residues. Germline V gives CDR1 SGHRS, CDR2 YFSETQ.